The rows below give T cell receptor beta chains drawn from one sample of a study of CD8+ T cells in alopecia areata. Using immunoSEQ multiplex PCR, the repertoire was profiled, and TCRdb retains in-frame clones only, with some absent. The sample has 130,000 or so clones; 49% are singletons. Sequencing was performed on CD8+ T cells sorted from blood, taken at week 0. These receptors were collected from a human donor with alopecia areata. The CDR3 runs from the conserved cysteine through the conserved F or W. D genes are given only for firm matches. Size values are once, few and many counts, or a class for expanded clones, and some rows have none.

j_call	clone_size	v_call	d_call	cdr3_aa	cdr3_nt
TRBJ2-6	.	TRBV10-3	.	CATTPTRGSGANVLTF	TGTGCCACCACGCCCACCCGGGGCTCTGGGGCCAACGTCCTGACTTTC
TRBJ2-5	.	TRBV7-2	.	CASSYLRSRGGETQYF	TGTGCCAGCAGCTATCTCAGGAGCAGGGGGGGAGAGACCCAGTACTTC
TRBJ2-2	.	TRBV11-2	.	CASTRVWGATGGELFF	TGTGCCAGCACTCGCGTGTGGGGCGCGACGGGCGGGGAGCTGTTTTTT
TRBJ1-1	.	TRBV4-1	TRBD1	CASSPGQGFTEAFF	TGCGCCAGCAGCCCGGGACAGGGGTTCACTGAAGCTTTCTTT
TRBJ1-5	.	TRBV27	.	CASQPYISNQPQHF	TGTGCCAGCCAACCTTACATATCTAATCAGCCCCAGCATTTT
TRBJ1-1	few	TRBV5-4	TRBD1	CASSRGGGTEAFF	TGTGCCAGCAGCCGAGGGGGCGGCACTGAAGCTTTCTTT
TRBJ1-1	once	TRBV5-6	.	CASSRTVNTEAFF	TGTGCCAGCAGCAGGACGGTGAACACTGAAGCTTTCTTT
TRBJ1-1	.	TRBV9	.	CASSPGTEAFF	TGTGCCAGCAGCCCGGGAACAGAAGCTTTCTTT
TRBJ2-7	few	TRBV4-3	.	CASSQDPGGYEQYF	TGCGCCAGCAGCCAAGATCCCGGGGGCTACGAGCAGTACTTC
TRBJ1-2	once	TRBV4-3	.	CASSQGGGRVGYTF	TGCGCCAGCAGCCAAGGGGGGGGGCGCGTAGGCTACACCTTC
TRBJ1-2	.	TRBV13	.	CASSLPGIDGYTF	TGTGCCAGCAGCTTACCGGGGATCGACGGCTACACCTTC
TRBJ2-3	few	TRBV5-6	.	CASSHSSAGTQYF	TGTGCCAGCAGCCATTCTTCAGCGGGTACGCAGTATTTT
TRBJ1-1	.	TRBV2	TRBD1	CASSVSRDRGNTEAFF	TGTGCCAGCAGTGTGTCCCGGGACAGGGGGAACACTGAAGCTTTCTTT
TRBJ1-4	.	TRBV9	.	CASSGLMGDHEKLFF	TGTGCCAGCAGCGGCCTCATGGGGGACCATGAAAAACTGTTTTTT
TRBJ1-6	few	TRBV6-5	.	CASSLGHGSYNSPLHF	TGTGCCAGCAGTTTAGGACATGGCTCCTATAATTCACCCCTCCACTTT
TRBJ1-2	.	TRBV29-1	.	CSVAGTDNYGYTF	TGCAGCGTGGCCGGGACGGATAACTATGGCTACACCTTC
TRBJ2-1	.	TRBV6-1	.	CASSENTEQFF	TGTGCCAGCAGTGAAAATACCGAGCAGTTCTTC
TRBJ2-1	.	TRBV5-6	TRBD2	CASSLGLAGPYNEQFF	TGTGCCAGCAGCTTGGGCCTAGCGGGGCCCTACAATGAGCAGTTCTTC
TRBJ2-1	.	TRBV11-2	TRBD1	CASSLGTGFEQFF	TGTGCCAGCAGCTTAGGGACAGGGTTTGAGCAGTTCTTC
TRBJ2-1	.	TRBV27	.	CASSLSLDLLDEQFF	TGTGCCAGCAGTTTATCTCTGGACCTCTTAGATGAGCAGTTCTTC
TRBJ2-5	.	TRBV10-3	.	CAISESGGEETQYF	TGTGCCATCAGTGAGTCGGGGGGAGAAGAGACCCAGTACTTC
TRBJ2-4	.	TRBV14	TRBD1	CASSQHPRGQKYF	TGTGCCAGCAGCCAACACCCCCGGGGACAGAAGTACTTC
TRBJ2-2	few	TRBV5-6	.	CASSLVPENTGELFF	TGTGCCAGCAGCTTGGTTCCCGAGAACACCGGGGAGCTGTTTTTT
TRBJ2-7	.	TRBV29-1	.	CSVDNAYEQYF	TGCAGCGTTGACAATGCCTACGAGCAGTACTTC
TRBJ1-5	.	TRBV25-1	.	CASSEPGQPQHF	TGTGCCAGCAGTGAACCCGGTCAGCCCCAGCATTTT
TRBJ1-1	few	TRBV29-1	TRBD1	CSQRGTGEAFF	TGCAGCCAACGGGGGACAGGAGAAGCTTTCTTT